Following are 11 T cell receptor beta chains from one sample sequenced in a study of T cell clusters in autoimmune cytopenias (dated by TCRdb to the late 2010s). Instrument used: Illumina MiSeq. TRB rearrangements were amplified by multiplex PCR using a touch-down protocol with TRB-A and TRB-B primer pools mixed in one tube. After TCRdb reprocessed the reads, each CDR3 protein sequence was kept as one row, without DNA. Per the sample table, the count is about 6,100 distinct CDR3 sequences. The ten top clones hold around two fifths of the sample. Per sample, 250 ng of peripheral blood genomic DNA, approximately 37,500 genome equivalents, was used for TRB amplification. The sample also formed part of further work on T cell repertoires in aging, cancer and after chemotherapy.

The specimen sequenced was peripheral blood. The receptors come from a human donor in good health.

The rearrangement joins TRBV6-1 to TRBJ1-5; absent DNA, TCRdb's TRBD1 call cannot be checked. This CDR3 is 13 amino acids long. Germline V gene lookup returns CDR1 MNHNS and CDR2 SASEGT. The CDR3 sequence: CASGQYSNQPQHF.

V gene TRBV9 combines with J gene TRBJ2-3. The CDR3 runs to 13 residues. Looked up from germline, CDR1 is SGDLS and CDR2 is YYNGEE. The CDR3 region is CASSVDGPDTQYF.

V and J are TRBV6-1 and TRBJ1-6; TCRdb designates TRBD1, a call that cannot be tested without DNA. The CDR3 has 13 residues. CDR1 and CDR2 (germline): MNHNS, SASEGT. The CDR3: CASGTGSNSPLHF.

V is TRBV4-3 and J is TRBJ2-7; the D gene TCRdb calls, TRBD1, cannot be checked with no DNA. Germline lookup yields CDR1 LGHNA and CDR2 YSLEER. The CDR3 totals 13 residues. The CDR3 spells CASSQTQGYEQYF.

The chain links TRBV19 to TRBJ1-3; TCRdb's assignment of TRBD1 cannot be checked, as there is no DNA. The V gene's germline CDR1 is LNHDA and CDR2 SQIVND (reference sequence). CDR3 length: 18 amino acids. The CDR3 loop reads CAAGAGTGGASFGNTIYF.

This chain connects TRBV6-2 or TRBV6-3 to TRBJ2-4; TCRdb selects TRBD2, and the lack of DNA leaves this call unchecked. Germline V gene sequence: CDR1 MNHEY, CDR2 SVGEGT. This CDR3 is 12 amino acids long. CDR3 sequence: CASTASRDIQYF.

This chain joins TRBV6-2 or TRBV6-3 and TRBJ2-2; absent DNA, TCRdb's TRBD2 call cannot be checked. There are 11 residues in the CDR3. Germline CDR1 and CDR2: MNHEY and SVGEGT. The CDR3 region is CASERTGELFF.

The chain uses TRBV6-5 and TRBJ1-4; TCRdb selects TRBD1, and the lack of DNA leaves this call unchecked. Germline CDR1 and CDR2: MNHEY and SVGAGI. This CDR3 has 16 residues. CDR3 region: CASSLTFDRGPEKLFF.

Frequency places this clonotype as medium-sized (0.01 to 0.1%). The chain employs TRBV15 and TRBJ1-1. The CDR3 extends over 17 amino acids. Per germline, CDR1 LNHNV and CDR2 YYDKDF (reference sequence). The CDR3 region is CATSRDHGREKDTEAFF.

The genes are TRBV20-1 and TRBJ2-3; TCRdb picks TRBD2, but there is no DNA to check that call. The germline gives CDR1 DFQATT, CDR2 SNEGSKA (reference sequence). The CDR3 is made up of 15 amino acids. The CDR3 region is CSARLAGGWTDTQYF.

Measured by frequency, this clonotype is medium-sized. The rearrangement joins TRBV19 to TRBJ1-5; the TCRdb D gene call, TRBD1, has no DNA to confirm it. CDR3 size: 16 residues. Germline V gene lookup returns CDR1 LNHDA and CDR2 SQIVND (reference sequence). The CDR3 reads CASSIEGRVSNQPQHF.